This T cell receptor (beta chain) stems from a study of blood T cell repertoires in COVID-19. Background on the study: The study drew acute and convalescent COVID-19 samples from the United States, Italy and Spain. Sources were T cells, B-cell-depleted T cells, or PBMCs; the material itself was cDNA or gDNA.

This CDR3 region has 15 residues. The V end was cut by 1 base, the J end by 0 bases, with 6 bases between. CDR1 and CDR2 (germline): SGHAT, FQNNGV. Original processing notes: Amplification from reference gene primers served as the basis for estimated nucleated cell counts. Only in-frame clones appear in the TCRdb table, and some are missing; sequencing was by immunoSEQ multiplex PCR. Clone size and V and J calls were adopted from that table, with D and trimming inferred from the DNA. This sample carries about 73,000 clones, about four fifths of them seen once, and the ten largest clones take over 25%.

The receptor comes from a human donor in a cohort sampled during active COVID-19. J is TRBJ2-2 and V is TRBV11-2; unclear D gene. The sample taken for sequencing was peripheral blood. CDR3 nucleotide sequence: TGTGCCAGCAGCTTAGTCCTGTCGAACACCGGGGAGCTGTTTTTT. It translates to CASSLVLSNTGELFF.